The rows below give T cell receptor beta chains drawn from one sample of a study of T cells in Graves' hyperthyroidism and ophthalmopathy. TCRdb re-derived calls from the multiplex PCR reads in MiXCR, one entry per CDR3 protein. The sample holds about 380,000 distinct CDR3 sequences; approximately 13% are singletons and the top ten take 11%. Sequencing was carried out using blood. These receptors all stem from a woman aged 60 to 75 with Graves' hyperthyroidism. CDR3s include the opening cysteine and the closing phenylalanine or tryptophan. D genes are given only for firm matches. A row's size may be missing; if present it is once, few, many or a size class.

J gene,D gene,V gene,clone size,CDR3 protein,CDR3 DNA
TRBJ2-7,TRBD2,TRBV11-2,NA,CASSFLSGSDDEQYF,TGTGCCAGCAGCTTTCTTAGCGGGAGTGATGACGAGCAGTACTTC
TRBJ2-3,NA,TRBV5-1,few,CASSPRPDTQYF,TGCGCCAGCAGCCCCCGTCCAGATACGCAGTATTTT
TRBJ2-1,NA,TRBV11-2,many,CASSLGGTGIYNEQFF,TGTGCCAGCAGCTTAGGAGGTACAGGGATCTACAATGAGCAGTTCTTC
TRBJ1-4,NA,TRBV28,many,CASSLPYDEKLFF,TGTGCCAGCAGTCTACCTTATGACGAAAAACTGTTTTTT
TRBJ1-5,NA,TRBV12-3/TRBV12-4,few,CASSFRGHGNQPQHF,TGTGCCAGCAGTTTTCGGGGGCATGGCAATCAGCCCCAGCATTTT
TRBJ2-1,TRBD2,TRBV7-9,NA,CASSKSGNPYNEQFF,TGTGCCAGCAGCAAGAGCGGGAATCCCTACAATGAGCAGTTCTTC
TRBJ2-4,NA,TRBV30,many,CAWGPRHIQYF,TGTGCCTGGGGACCCAGACACATTCAGTACTTC
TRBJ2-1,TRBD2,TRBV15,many,CATSRRTSGIDEQFF,TGTGCCACCAGCAGAAGGACTAGCGGGATCGATGAGCAGTTCTTC
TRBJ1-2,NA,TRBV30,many,CACARAGYTF,TGTGCCTGCGCCCGGGCAGGCTACACCTTC
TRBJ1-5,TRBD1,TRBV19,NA,CANSMGQAFNQPQHF,TGTGCCAATAGTATGGGACAGGCCTTCAATCAGCCCCAGCATTTT
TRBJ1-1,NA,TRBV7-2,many,CASSPQGFSTEAFF,TGTGCCAGCAGCCCCCAGGGGTTCAGCACTGAAGCTTTCTTT
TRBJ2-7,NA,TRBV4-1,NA,CASSRIGRLHYEQYF,TGCGCCAGCAGCCGTATTGGAAGACTTCACTACGAGCAGTACTTC
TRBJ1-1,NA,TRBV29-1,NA,CSVSRGMNTEAFF,TGCAGCGTTTCCAGGGGTATGAACACTGAAGCTTTCTTT
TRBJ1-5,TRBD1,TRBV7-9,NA,CASSKGQDNQPQHF,TGTGCCAGCAGCAAAGGACAGGACAATCAGCCCCAGCATTTT
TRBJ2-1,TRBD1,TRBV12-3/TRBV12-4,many,CASSLPATGVYNEQFF,TGTGCCAGCAGTTTGCCGGCGACAGGGGTGTACAATGAGCAGTTCTTC
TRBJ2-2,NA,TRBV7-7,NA,CASSLSTETHFTGELFF,TGTGCTAGCAGCTTAAGCACCGAGACTCATTTCACCGGGGAGCTGTTTTTT
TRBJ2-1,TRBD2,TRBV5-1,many,CASSFLAGNYNEQFF,TGCGCCAGCAGCTTCTTAGCGGGAAACTACAATGAGCAGTTCTTC
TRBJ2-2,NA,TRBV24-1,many,CATSDVGQPNTGELFF,TGTGCCACCAGTGATGTGGGACAACCGAACACCGGGGAGCTGTTTTTT
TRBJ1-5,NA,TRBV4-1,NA,CASSQDRAGRGGQPQHF,TGCGCCAGCAGCCAAGATAGAGCGGGCAGGGGCGGGCAGCCCCAGCATTTT
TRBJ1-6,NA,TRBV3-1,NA,CASSVGSRGKGSPLHF,TGTGCCAGCAGCGTAGGGTCGAGAGGGAAAGGTTCACCCCTCCACTTT
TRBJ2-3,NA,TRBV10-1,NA,CASSEAPDTQYF,TGCGCCAGCAGTGAGGCCCCAGATACGCAGTATTTT
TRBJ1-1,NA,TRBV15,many,CATSRDPGGGTEAFF,TGTGCCACCAGCAGAGATCCGGGTGGGGGCACTGAAGCTTTCTTT
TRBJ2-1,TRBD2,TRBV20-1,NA,CSTSPGGYNEQFF,TGCAGTACTTCCCCCGGGGGGTACAATGAGCAGTTCTTC